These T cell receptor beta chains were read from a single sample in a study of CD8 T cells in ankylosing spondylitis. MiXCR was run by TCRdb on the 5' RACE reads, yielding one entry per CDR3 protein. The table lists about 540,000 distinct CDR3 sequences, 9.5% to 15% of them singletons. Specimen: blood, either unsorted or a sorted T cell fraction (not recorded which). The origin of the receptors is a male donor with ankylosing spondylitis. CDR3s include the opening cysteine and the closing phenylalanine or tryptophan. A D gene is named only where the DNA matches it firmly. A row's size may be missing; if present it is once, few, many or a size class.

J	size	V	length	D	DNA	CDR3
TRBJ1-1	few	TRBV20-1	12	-	TGCAGTGCCAGGGTGGGGAACACTGAAGCTTTCTTT	CSARVGNTEAFF
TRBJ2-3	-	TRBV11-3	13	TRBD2	TGTGCCAGCACAGCGGGAGCAGCAGATACGCAGTATTTT	CASTAGAADTQYF
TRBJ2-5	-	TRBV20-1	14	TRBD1	TGCAGTGCTAGTAGCCAGGGGGCGGGGGAGACCCAGTACTTC	CSASSQGAGETQYF
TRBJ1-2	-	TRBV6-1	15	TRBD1	TGTGCCAGCAGTCCCCGGGACAGGGAAAACAATGGCTACACCTTC	CASSPRDRENNGYTF
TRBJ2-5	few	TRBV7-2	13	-	TGTGCCAGCAGCTTAGATCCAGGGGAGACCCAGTACTTC	CASSLDPGETQYF
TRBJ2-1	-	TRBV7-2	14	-	TGTGCCAGCAGCTTAGTGGAGGTGAAAGATGAGCAGTTCTTC	CASSLVEVKDEQFF
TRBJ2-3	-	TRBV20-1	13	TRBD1	TGCAGTGCTCAGGACAGGGGTACAGATACGCAGTATTTT	CSAQDRGTDTQYF
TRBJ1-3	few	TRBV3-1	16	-	TGTGCCAGCAGCGCACAGGGACTGAGCTCTGGAAACACCATATATTTT	CASSAQGLSSGNTIYF
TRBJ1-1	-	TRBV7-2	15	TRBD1	TGTGCCAGCAGCTTAACCGGGACAGTGAACACTGAAGCTTTCTTT	CASSLTGTVNTEAFF
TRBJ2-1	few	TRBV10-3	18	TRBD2	TGTGCCATCAGTGATTCCCGGACTAGCGGGGATGTTCTCAATGAGCAGTTCTTC	CAISDSRTSGDVLNEQFF
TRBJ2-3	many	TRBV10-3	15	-	TGTGCCATCAGTGAGACGAAGGAGAGCACAGATACGCAGTATTTT	CAISETKESTDTQYF
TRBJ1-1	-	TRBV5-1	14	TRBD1	TGCGCCAGCAGCCCAACAGGGGGTCTACCTGAAGCTTTCTTT	CASSPTGGLPEAFF
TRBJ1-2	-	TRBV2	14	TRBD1	TGTGCCAGCAGGGACAGGGTCCGTAACTATGGCTACACCTTC	CASRDRVRNYGYTF
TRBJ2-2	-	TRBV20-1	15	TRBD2	TGCAGTGCTAGGGGGGAGGGTTCGAACACCGGGGAGCTGTTTTTT	CSARGEGSNTGELFF
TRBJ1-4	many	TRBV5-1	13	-	TGCGCCAGCGGAGTTGCAACTAATGAAAAACTGTTTTTT	CASGVATNEKLFF
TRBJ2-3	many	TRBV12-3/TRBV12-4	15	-	TGTGCCAGCAACACGCCGGGTGCTAAGGCAGATACGCAGTATTTT	CASNTPGAKADTQYF
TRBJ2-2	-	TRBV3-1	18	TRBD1	TGTGCCAGCAGCCAACGGCCTCACGGACAGGGGAGCGGCGGGGAGCTGTTTTTT	CASSQRPHGQGSGGELFF
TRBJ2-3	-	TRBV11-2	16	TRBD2	TGTGCCAGCAGCTCGAACAGCGGGAGGGCCGCAGATACGCAGTATTTT	CASSSNSGRAADTQYF
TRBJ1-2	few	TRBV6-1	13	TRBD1	TGTGCCAGCAGTGAAAGGGACAGGACGGGCTACACCTTC	CASSERDRTGYTF
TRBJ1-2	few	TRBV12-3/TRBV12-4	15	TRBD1	TGTGCCAGCAGTTTAGGGACAGGGGGCACCTATGGCTACACCTTC	CASSLGTGGTYGYTF
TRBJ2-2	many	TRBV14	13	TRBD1	TGTGCCAGCAGCCTCGGACAGGCCGGGGAGCTGTTTTTT	CASSLGQAGELFF
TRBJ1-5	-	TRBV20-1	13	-	TGCAGTGCTGGAAGGGTCCTTAATCAGCCCCAGCATTTT	CSAGRVLNQPQHF
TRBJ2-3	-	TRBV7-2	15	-	TGTGCCAGCAGCTTAGGTGCAGCGGACACAGATACGCAGTATTTT	CASSLGAADTDTQYF
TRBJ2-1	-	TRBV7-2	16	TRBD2	TGTGCCAGCAGCTTAGATGGACTAGCGTGGTACAATGAGCAGTTCTTC	CASSLDGLAWYNEQFF
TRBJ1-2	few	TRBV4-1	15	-	TGCGCCAGCAGCCAAGAGGGCAGGGGAGTCTATGGCTACACCTTC	CASSQEGRGVYGYTF
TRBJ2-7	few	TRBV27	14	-	TGTGCCAGCAGTTTAGCGTGGTGGGGGTCCGAGCAGTACTTC	CASSLAWWGSEQYF
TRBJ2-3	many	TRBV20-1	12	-	TGCAGTGTCCGGGGGTTCGGGGATACGCAGTATTTT	CSVRGFGDTQYF
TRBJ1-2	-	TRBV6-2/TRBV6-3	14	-	TGTGCCAGCAACGTTGACACAGGAAGCTATGGCTACACCTTC	CASNVDTGSYGYTF
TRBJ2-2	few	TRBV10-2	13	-	TGCGCCAGCAGTGAGTCTCGATTCGGGGAGCTGTTTTTT	CASSESRFGELFF
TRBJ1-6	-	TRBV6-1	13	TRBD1	TGTGCCAGCAGAATACAGGGGAATTCACCCCTCCACTTT	CASRIQGNSPLHF
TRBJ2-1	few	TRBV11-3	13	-	TGTGCCAGCAGCTTGGCTAGCGTCTATGAGCAGTTCTTC	CASSLASVYEQFF
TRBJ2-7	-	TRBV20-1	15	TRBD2	TGCAGTGCTAGAGATCTAAGCGGGACTTTCTACGAGCAGTACTTC	CSARDLSGTFYEQYF
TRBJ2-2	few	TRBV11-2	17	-	TGTGCCAGCAGCTCAAAAGCGACGGTCACGAACACCGGGGAGCTGTTTTTT	CASSSKATVTNTGELFF
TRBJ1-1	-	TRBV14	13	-	TGTGCCAGCAGCCAATGGGGAACAGGAGAAGCTTTCTTT	CASSQWGTGEAFF
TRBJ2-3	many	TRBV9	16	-	TGTGCCAGCAGCGTAGCGGTGCGCGAATCCACAGATACGCAGTATTTT	CASSVAVRESTDTQYF
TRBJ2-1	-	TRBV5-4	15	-	TGTGCCAGCAGCCCGACTGTCAACTCCTACAATGAGCAGTTCTTC	CASSPTVNSYNEQFF
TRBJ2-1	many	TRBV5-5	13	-	TGTGCCAGCAGCTTAATTAAACTACATGAGCAGTTCTTC	CASSLIKLHEQFF
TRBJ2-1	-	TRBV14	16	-	TGTGCCAGCAGCCTCCAGCGGCGGGGGCACCGGGATGAGCAGTTCTTC	CASSLQRRGHRDEQFF
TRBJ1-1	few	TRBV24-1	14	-	TGTGCCACCAGTGACCCAAGAGGGGGAGCTGAAGCTTTCTTT	CATSDPRGGAEAFF
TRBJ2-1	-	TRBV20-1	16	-	TGCAGTGCTCCTGATGGCGTGGGGGGCCTTGAGTATGAGCAGTTCTTC	CSAPDGVGGLEYEQFF
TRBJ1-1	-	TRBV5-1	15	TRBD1	TGCGCCAGCAGCTTTGCCGGGACAGGGAGCACTGAAGCTTTCTTT	CASSFAGTGSTEAFF
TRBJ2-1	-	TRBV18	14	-	TGTGCCAGCTCACCAGTGGTTGGCGAAAATGAGCAGTTCTTC	CASSPVVGENEQFF
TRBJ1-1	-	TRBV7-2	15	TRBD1	TGTGCCAGCAGGGCGCAACAGGGGGCCCACACTGAAGCTTTCTTT	CASRAQQGAHTEAFF
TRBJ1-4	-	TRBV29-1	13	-	TGCAGCGTTGCAGTTAGCCGGGGTGAAAAACTGTTTTTT	CSVAVSRGEKLFF
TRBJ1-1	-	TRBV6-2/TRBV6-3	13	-	TGTGCCAGCAGTTACTCGGGGTTCTCTGAAGCTTTCTTT	CASSYSGFSEAFF
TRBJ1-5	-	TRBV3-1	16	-	TGTGCCAGCAGCGAAAACGGGGCACTTCCCAATCAGCCCCAGCATTTT	CASSENGALPNQPQHF
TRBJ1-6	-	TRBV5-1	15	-	TGCGCCAGCAGCCCGTGGGAGGTTTCGAATTCACCCCTCCACTTT	CASSPWEVSNSPLHF
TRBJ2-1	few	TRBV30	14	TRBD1	TGTGCGGGGCTTCGACAGGGCTCCTACAATGAGCAGTTCTTC	CAGLRQGSYNEQFF
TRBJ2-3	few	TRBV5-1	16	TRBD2	TGCGCCAGCAGCTTGGGACTAGCGGGAGTTGTAGATACGCAGTATTTT	CASSLGLAGVVDTQYF
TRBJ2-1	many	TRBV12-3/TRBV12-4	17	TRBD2	TGTGCCAGCAGTTCAACCCCCCTAGCGGGAGGGCCAAGCGAGCAGTTCTTC	CASSSTPLAGGPSEQFF
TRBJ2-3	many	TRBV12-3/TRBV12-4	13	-	TGTGCCAGCAGTTTGAGTAACACAGATACGCAGTATTTT	CASSLSNTDTQYF
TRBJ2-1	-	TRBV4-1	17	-	TGCGCCAGCAGCCAAGCAGCACTCGGAGTCTCCTACAATGAGCAGTTCTTC	CASSQAALGVSYNEQFF
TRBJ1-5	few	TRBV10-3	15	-	TGTGCCATCAGTGAGAGGGAGGCGGACAGTGTGCCCCAGCATTTT	CAISEREADSVPQHF
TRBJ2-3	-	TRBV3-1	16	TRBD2	TGTGCCAGCAGACACTCTAGCGGGAGTGGGGGTGATACGCAGTATTTT	CASRHSSGSGGDTQYF
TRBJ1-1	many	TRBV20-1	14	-	TGCAGTGCGAAACCTGGACTTTTGAACACTGAAGCTTTCTTT	CSAKPGLLNTEAFF
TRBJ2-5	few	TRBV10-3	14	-	TGTGCCATCAGTCGGGACGGCGGGACGGAGACCCAGTACTTC	CAISRDGGTETQYF
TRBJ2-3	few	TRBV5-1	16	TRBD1	TGCGCCAGCAGCTTGGCCATGGACAGGGCAACAGATACGCAGTATTTT	CASSLAMDRATDTQYF
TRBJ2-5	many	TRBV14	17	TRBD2	TGTGCCAGCAGCCAATTCTTGGCTAGCGGGAGCCAAGAGACCCAGTACTTC	CASSQFLASGSQETQYF